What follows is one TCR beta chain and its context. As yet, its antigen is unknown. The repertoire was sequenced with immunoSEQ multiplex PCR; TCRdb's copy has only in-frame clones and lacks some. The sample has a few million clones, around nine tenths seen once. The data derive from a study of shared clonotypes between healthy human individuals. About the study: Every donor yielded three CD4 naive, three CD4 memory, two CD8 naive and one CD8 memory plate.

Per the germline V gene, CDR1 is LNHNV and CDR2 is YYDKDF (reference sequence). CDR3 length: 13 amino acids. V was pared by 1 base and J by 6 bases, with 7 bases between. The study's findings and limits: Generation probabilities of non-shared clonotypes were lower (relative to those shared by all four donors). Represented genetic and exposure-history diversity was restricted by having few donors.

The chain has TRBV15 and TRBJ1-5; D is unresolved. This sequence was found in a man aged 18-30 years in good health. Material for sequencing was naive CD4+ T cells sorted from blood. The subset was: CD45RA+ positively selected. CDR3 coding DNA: TGTGCCACCAGCAGAGTGATCACTCAGCCCCAGCATTTT. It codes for CATSRVITQPQHF. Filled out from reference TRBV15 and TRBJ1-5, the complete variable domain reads DAMVIQNPRYQVTQFGKPVTLSCSQTLNHNVMYWYQQKSSQAPKLLFHYYDKDFNNEADTPDNFQSRRPNTSFCFLDIRSPGLGDTAMYLCATSRVITQPQHFGDGTRLSIL.